A selection of T cell receptor beta chains follows, all from one sample in a study of blood T cells in healthy people across ages. One entry per CDR3 protein, called by TCRdb with MiXCR from the 5' RACE reads. The data show about 500,000 distinct CDR3 sequences, under 30% seen once. This sample was also put to use in a study of T cells of mothers and their children.

Sequenced: blood. These receptors were obtained from a boy aged 10-17 years in good health. The CDR3 runs from the conserved cysteine through the conserved F or W. A D gene is named only where the DNA matches it firmly. Some rows have no size entry. The others give once, few or many, or a class for an expanded clone.

J gene | clone size | D gene | V gene | CDR3 DNA | CDR3 protein
TRBJ2-7 | - | - | TRBV5-1 | TGCGCCAGCAGCCGCCAGGGACACAAGGTCCCCTACGAGCAGTACTTC | CASSRQGHKVPYEQYF
TRBJ2-3 | few | TRBD2 | TRBV28 | TGTGCCAGCAGTTTCCGGGGGGGTCTGGCAGATACGCAGTATTTT | CASSFRGGLADTQYF
TRBJ2-3 | - | TRBD1 | TRBV6-5 | TGTGCCAGCAGTAACTCAAAACCGGGACAGGGGACAGATACGCAGTATTTT | CASSNSKPGQGTDTQYF
TRBJ2-5 | many | - | TRBV7-2 | TGTGCCAGCAGCTTCGTCGGGGAGACCCAGTACTTC | CASSFVGETQYF
TRBJ2-4 | few | - | TRBV7-9 | TGTGCCAGCAGCCCCGGCTGGGAAGCCAAAAACATTCAGTTC | CASSPGWEAKNIQF
TRBJ1-2 | - | - | TRBV19 | TGTGCCAGTAGTATAGTGTTTGCGGGGAACGATGGCTACACCTTC | CASSIVFAGNDGYTF
TRBJ2-1 | few | - | TRBV20-1 | TGCAGTGCTACCGTACCGGGATTGGGTTACAATGAGCAGTTCTTC | CSATVPGLGYNEQFF
TRBJ2-5 | many | - | TRBV29-1 | TGCAGCGTTGCCCGGACCGTGGAAGAGACCCAGTACTTC | CSVARTVEETQYF
TRBJ1-1 | few | TRBD1 | TRBV7-2 | TGTGCCTCTAAGAGGGACAGGGGTCCGAACACTGAAGCTTTCTTT | CASKRDRGPNTEAFF
TRBJ1-2 | few | - | TRBV12-3/TRBV12-4 | TGTGCCAGCAGTTTAGGACAGGCGCGATTCTACACCTTC | CASSLGQARFYTF
TRBJ1-2 | - | - | TRBV4-1 | TGCGCCAGCAGCCAAGATCGAACAGGGAATGGCTACACCTTC | CASSQDRTGNGYTF
TRBJ2-7 | many | TRBD2 | TRBV9 | TGTGCCAGCAGCGTAGCGGCTAGCGGCCCCTCCTACGAGCAGTACTTC | CASSVAASGPSYEQYF
TRBJ1-2 | - | - | TRBV7-2 | TGTGCCAGCAGTTCCAACGCCGCAGGGGCCTATGGCTACACCTTC | CASSSNAAGAYGYTF
TRBJ2-5 | few | TRBD2 | TRBV28 | TGTGCCAGCAGTTTGCCCGTGGGGGGGGCCCAGTACTTC | CASSLPVGGAQYF
TRBJ1-1 | - | TRBD1 | TRBV6-5 | TGTGCCAGCAGCAACGGACAGGGAGGCACTGAAGCTTTCTTT | CASSNGQGGTEAFF
TRBJ2-1 | - | - | TRBV20-1 | TGCAGTGCTAATATACAACCGAGCTCCCACAATGAGCAGTTCTTC | CSANIQPSSHNEQFF
TRBJ2-7 | many | TRBD1 | TRBV29-1 | TGCAGCGTTGAAGTGGCAGACAGGGGCAACGAGCAGTACTTC | CSVEVADRGNEQYF
TRBJ1-3 | - | - | TRBV5-1 | TGCGCCAGTCCGGGGTTTACTGGAAACACCATATATTTT | CASPGFTGNTIYF
TRBJ1-1 | - | - | TRBV12-3/TRBV12-4 | TGTGCCAGCAGTTATCACAGGTATGAAGCTTTCTTT | CASSYHRYEAFF
TRBJ1-5 | few | - | TRBV28 | TGTGCCAGCAGTTTTAAGGGATTAGGAAATCAGCCCCAGCATTTT | CASSFKGLGNQPQHF
TRBJ2-5 | - | - | TRBV7-2 | TGTGCCAGCAGCTACTACCAGGGTGCAGAGACCCAGTACTTC | CASSYYQGAETQYF
TRBJ2-1 | - | - | TRBV7-3 | TGTGCCAGCAGCCCCTCTCCAAAGGATGAGCAGTTCTTC | CASSPSPKDEQFF
TRBJ2-3 | - | TRBD2 | TRBV7-6 | TGTGCCAGCAGCTTAAAAACTAGCGTAACGGATACGCAGTATTTT | CASSLKTSVTDTQYF
TRBJ1-2 | - | - | TRBV7-2 | TGTGCCAGCAGCTTTGCCGAAGAGTTCTATGGCTACACCTTC | CASSFAEEFYGYTF
TRBJ2-3 | - | - | TRBV7-9 | TGTGCCAGCAGCTTTTCCGGCGGGATTAACACAGATACGCAGTATTTT | CASSFSGGINTDTQYF
TRBJ2-7 | - | - | TRBV7-4 | TGTGCCAGCAGCTTCTCGATCGCCGACTACGAGCAGTACTTC | CASSFSIADYEQYF
TRBJ1-4 | few | - | TRBV20-1 | TGCAGTGCTGGAGATTCGGGAGACCTCACCCGGGAAAAACTGTTTTTT | CSAGDSGDLTREKLFF
TRBJ1-2 | few | - | TRBV5-6 | TGTGCCAGCAGCTTTCCGGACAGAAACTATGGCTACACCTTC | CASSFPDRNYGYTF
TRBJ1-1 | - | - | TRBV28 | TGTGCCAGCAGTTTTATCCGGGGGCGGAACACTGAAGCTTTCTTT | CASSFIRGRNTEAFF
TRBJ1-2 | - | TRBD1 | TRBV27 | TGTGCCAGCAGTTCTCAACACAGGGGCTATGGCTACACCTTC | CASSSQHRGYGYTF
TRBJ2-4 | - | TRBD2 | TRBV7-2 | TGTGCCAGCAGCCCAGGGACTAGCGGGAGGGGGAACATTCAGTACTTC | CASSPGTSGRGNIQYF
TRBJ2-2 | few | - | TRBV15 | TGTGCCTCCGGGACTCGCACGAGCGGGGAGCTGTTTTTT | CASGTRTSGELFF
TRBJ2-5 | - | - | TRBV9 | TGTGCCAGCAGCGTAGAGACCCCTTTGGGTCGAGAGACCCAGTACTTC | CASSVETPLGRETQYF
TRBJ2-7 | few | - | TRBV7-2 | TGTGCCAGCAGCTCCCCTGGGCGATCCCCCTACGAGCAGTACTTC | CASSSPGRSPYEQYF
TRBJ2-5 | few | - | TRBV28 | TGTGCCAGCAGTTCCCCCGGGGGGCCCCACCAAGAGACCCAGTACTTC | CASSSPGGPHQETQYF
TRBJ1-5 | - | - | TRBV6-1 | TGTGCCAGCAGTGATATTGCGACACACTATAGCAATCAGCCCCAGCATTTT | CASSDIATHYSNQPQHF
TRBJ2-1 | - | TRBD1 | TRBV12-3/TRBV12-4 | TGTGCCAGCAGTTTAATTCAGGGGGCGGGCAATGAGCAGTTCTTC | CASSLIQGAGNEQFF
TRBJ2-6 | few | - | TRBV24-1 | TGTGCCACCAGTGACTGGGTTTCCGGGGCCAACGTCCTGACTTTC | CATSDWVSGANVLTF
TRBJ1-2 | many | TRBD1 | TRBV28 | TGTGCCAGCAGTTTATGGCAGGGGGGTTTTAACTATGGCTACACCTTC | CASSLWQGGFNYGYTF
TRBJ1-1 | few | - | TRBV27 | TGTGCCAGCAGTTTATCGGGCGCTTCCACTGAAGCTTTCTTT | CASSLSGASTEAFF
TRBJ2-7 | - | - | TRBV28 | TGTGCCAGCAGTTCTTCTTGGTCCTACGAGCAGTACTTC | CASSSSWSYEQYF
TRBJ2-5 | few | TRBD2 | TRBV6-1 | TGTGCCAGCAGCCCGGGGGGAATAAACTGGGAGACCCAGTACTTC | CASSPGGINWETQYF
TRBJ1-2 | - | TRBD1 | TRBV7-3 | TGTGCCAGCAGCTCTCGGACAGGGGATGGCTACACCTTC | CASSSRTGDGYTF
TRBJ2-7 | few | TRBD1 | TRBV20-1 | TGCAGTGCCCACAGGGGCTTGGGCTACGAGCAGTACTTC | CSAHRGLGYEQYF
TRBJ1-1 | - | TRBD1 | TRBV6-2/TRBV6-3 | TGTGCCAGCAGTCTTAAGAGGGACAGAAACACTGAAGCTTTCTTT | CASSLKRDRNTEAFF
TRBJ2-3 | - | - | TRBV6-1 | TGTGCCAGCAAGCTTGGCGTCCCTAGTATGGATACGCAGTATTTT | CASKLGVPSMDTQYF
TRBJ2-3 | - | - | TRBV20-1 | TGCAGTGCCCCAGGGCGGGTAGCGAAAGATACGCAGTATTTT | CSAPGRVAKDTQYF
TRBJ2-2 | - | TRBD1 | TRBV7-9 | TGTGCCAGCAGCGACAGGGCTTACACCGGGGAGCTGTTTTTT | CASSDRAYTGELFF
TRBJ2-1 | - | - | TRBV29-1 | TGCAGCGTTGAAGTCGCACAGGGACGGAGGGTGGATGAGCAGTTCTTC | CSVEVAQGRRVDEQFF
TRBJ2-5 | few | - | TRBV2 | TGTGCCAGCAGCGATGGGGGCGGAGAGACCCAGTACTTC | CASSDGGGETQYF
TRBJ1-2 | - | - | TRBV20-1 | TGCAGTGCGATAGACTGGGAAGGAAATGGCTACACCTTC | CSAIDWEGNGYTF
TRBJ2-5 | few | - | TRBV28 | TGTGCCAGCAGTTTAGAGTACAGCTTTATGAAGACCCAGTACTTC | CASSLEYSFMKTQYF
TRBJ2-1 | - | TRBD1 | TRBV9 | TGTGCCAGCAGCGTAGCAGGGCAGGGGGCGACCAATGAGCAGTTCTTC | CASSVAGQGATNEQFF
TRBJ2-2 | - | - | TRBV14 | TGTGCCAGCAGCCAAGAATGGGGCCGAAACACCGGGGAGCTGTTTTTT | CASSQEWGRNTGELFF